Below are 10 T cell receptor beta chains sequenced from a single sample in a study of T cell changes during pregnancy in multiple sclerosis. Sequenced by immunoSEQ multiplex PCR; TCRdb stores in-frame clones only, minus some. The table records 35,000 or so clones, more than 70% of them present only once. Sequenced material: CD4+ T cells from peripheral blood mononuclear cells, taken in the first trimester of pregnancy. The receptors stem from a female donor with multiple sclerosis, enrolled in a pregnancy study.

V usage is TRBV12-5 and J usage is TRBJ2-1, with 12 bases fitting TRBD2. Germline CDR1 and CDR2: LGHNT and FRNRAP. The CDR3 length is 16 residues. Trimming took 4 bases from V and 5 from J; bases not matched to a gene: 6. The CDR3 coding sequence is TGTGCTAGTGGTTCAACGACTAGCGGGGGTAACAATGAGCAGTTCTTC. Translating it yields CASGSTTSGGNNEQFF.

The table lists this clone with a count of one. V is TRBV10-2 and J is TRBJ2-5; perhaps TRBD1 as D (5 bases). The CDR3 loop spans 12 amino acids. CDR1 is WSHSY and CDR2 is SAAADI in the germline V gene. The germline V and J ends were trimmed by 2 bases and 10 bases, with 11 bases remaining between them. The chain's CDR3 is CASSEQQALQYF. The CDR3 nucleotides are TGCGCCAGCAGTGAGCAACAGGCCCTCCAGTACTTC.

This clone has more than one count but fewer than ten. The chain has TRBV6-1 and TRBJ1-5; D might be TRBD1 (6 bases). This CDR3 has 15 residues. Deletions cut 7 bases from V and 6 bases from J, with 19 bases between. Per germline, CDR1 MNHNS and CDR2 SASEGT. This CDR3 is CASTTQGTVVQPQHF. DNA of the CDR3: TGTGCCAGCACTACACAGGGTACGGTGGTTCAGCCCCAGCATTTT.

This chain links TRBV29-1 with TRBJ2-1; TRBD1 agrees at 8 bases. The germline V gene has CDR1 SQVTM and CDR2 ANQGSEA. Trimming took 1 base from V and 0 from J; bases not matched to a gene: 14. The CDR3 spans 19 residues. The CDR3 spells CSVEAFPDRAGSSYNEQFF. In nucleotides, the CDR3 is TGCAGCGTTGAAGCGTTTCCGGACAGGGCAGGAAGCTCCTACAATGAGCAGTTCTTC.

The chain employs TRBV30 and TRBJ1-3, with D maybe TRBD1 (5 bases). Germline CDR1 is GTSNPN and CDR2 is SVGIG (reference sequence). This CDR3 is built from 14 residues. Between the trimmed V and J ends, which lost 1 base and 4 bases, there was a span of 11 bases. CDR3 protein: CAWSAGTGGNTIYF. The CDR3 nucleotides read TGTGCCTGGAGTGCCGGGACTGGCGGAAACACCATATATTTT.

The CDR3 sequence: CVSERQGRDYGYTF. The CDR3, as DNA: TGTGTTTCAGAAAGGCAGGGTCGCGACTATGGCTACACCTTC. The chain couples TRBV6-1 to TRBJ1-2, with D maybe TRBD1 (5 bases). The CDR3 has 14 residues. Germline CDR1 reads MNHNS; CDR2 reads SASEGT.

The chain couples TRBV15 to TRBJ2-7; the D gene is possibly TRBD1 (6 bases). The CDR3 runs to 14 residues. Germline V CDR1 and CDR2: LNHNV, YYDKDF (reference sequence). V was clipped by 1 base and J by 5 bases, with 12 bases between them. CDR3 in DNA: TGTGCCACCAGCAGAGGGCCAGGGGACAACGAGCAGTACTTC. Protein: CATSRGPGDNEQYF.

The CDR3 DNA sequence: TGTGCCAGCAGTTTAGCGGGGTCTGGAAACACCATATATTTT. This gives the protein CASSLAGSGNTIYF. The chain employs TRBV28 and TRBJ1-3; D remains ambiguous. Trimming shortened V by 2 bases and J by 1 base, and 6 bases separated the two germline ends. This CDR3 spans 14 amino acids. Germline values: CDR1 MDHEN, CDR2 SYDVKM.

The chain recombines TRBV18 with TRBJ1-4; D is undetermined. This CDR3 is 14 amino acids long. V was trimmed by 4 bases and J by 4 bases, leaving 10 bases between them. CDR1 KGHSH and CDR2 LQKENI come from the germline V gene. CDR3: CASSLERDNEKLFF. The CDR3 nucleotides are TGTGCCAGCTCACTTGAACGGGATAATGAAAAACTGTTTTTT.

V and J are TRBV6-1 and TRBJ1-6, with D perhaps TRBD1 (5 bases). Looked up from germline, CDR1 is MNHNS and CDR2 is SASEGT. This CDR3 region has 12 residues. The ends were cut back, 8 bases at V and 7 bases at J, with 9 bases in the middle. The CDR3 nucleotides read TGTGCCAGCTCGGCAGGGAATTCACCCCTCCACTTT. Its translation: CASSAGNSPLHF.